This is a list of T cell receptor beta chains from one sample in a study of cytomegalovirus exposure and HLA in healthy donors. Profiling relied on immunoSEQ multiplex PCR, and the TCRdb table lists in-frame clones only, not all of them. The profile shows 60,000 or so clones, more than 90% of them singletons. The sample was PBMCs. These receptors came from a man aged 18 to 29 in good health and CMV-seronegative. CDR3s include the opening cysteine and the closing phenylalanine or tryptophan.

J | V | CDR3
TRBJ2-3 | TRBV7-3 | CASSLTGGDTQYF
TRBJ2-6 | TRBV9 | CASSAQGKGQASGANVLTF
TRBJ2-1 | TRBV29-1 | CSVNLAGGTLYNEQFF
TRBJ2-7 | TRBV27 | CASSLDRGTYEQYF
TRBJ2-3 | TRBV28 | CASSSLSANTDTQYF
TRBJ1-5 | TRBV28 | CASSRQTGFENQPQHF
TRBJ2-1 | TRBV4-3 | CASSAPSDEQFF
TRBJ1-1 | TRBV5-1 | CASRYTGGVDTEAFF
TRBJ2-7 | TRBV4-2 | CASSQDGTGNSYEQYF
TRBJ2-7 | TRBV28 | CASSDGQGRSYEQYF
TRBJ2-1 | TRBV2 | CASSETGLAGGNYNEQFF
TRBJ1-2 | TRBV7-2 | CAGPPRQGIPYGYTF
TRBJ2-1 | TRBV2 | CASEPPLTEGRGPGDEQFF
TRBJ2-7 | TRBV30 | CAWDVTSGLYEQYF
TRBJ1-1 | TRBV7-2 | CASSFGTVNTEAFF
TRBJ2-2 | TRBV9 | CASSVVSRGGAGELFF
TRBJ2-1 | TRBV18 | CASSRTGNEQFF
TRBJ2-3 | TRBV15 | CATSRGPVGGGPDTQYF
TRBJ1-2 | TRBV30 | CAWSGRNSYTF
TRBJ2-1 | TRBV4-3 | CASSHALAGVNNEQFF
TRBJ1-2 | TRBV29-1 | CSVGTGYGYTF
TRBJ2-7 | TRBV19 | CASSMEGPSEQYF
TRBJ2-3 | TRBV4-3 | CASSQELIRGSSTDTQYF
TRBJ2-7 | TRBV27 | CASSYLAGASYEQYF
TRBJ2-2 | TRBV25-1 | CASNDGQGYTGELFF
TRBJ2-2 | TRBV11-2 | CASSFSSGVNTGELFF
TRBJ1-5 | TRBV27 | CASKTGEGNNQPQHF
TRBJ2-7 | TRBV6-6 | CASAVSYEQYF
TRBJ2-1 | TRBV14 | CASSQDLGQGFNNEQFF
TRBJ2-2 | TRBV6-1 | CASRENLWELFF
TRBJ2-2 | TRBV27 | CASSFTGGPGELFF
TRBJ2-3 | TRBV9 | CASSANTDTQYF
TRBJ1-2 | TRBV9 | CASSVGGSVNYGYTF
TRBJ2-5 | TRBV6-5 | CASSPQGAQETQYF
TRBJ1-5 | TRBV23-1 | CASSQRQPHFPQHF
TRBJ2-5 | TRBV5-1 | CASSITGGETQYF
TRBJ2-1 | TRBV6-6 | CASSKGTSGDNEQFF
TRBJ2-7 | TRBV28 | CASSPQGQGLYEQYF
TRBJ1-1 | TRBV9 | CASSVRLGRHNTEAFF
TRBJ2-1 | TRBV7-3 | CASSSGQYNEQFF
TRBJ2-7 | TRBV7-9 | CASSSGFEQYF
TRBJ1-5 | TRBV28 | CASSQWAHLSNQPQHF
TRBJ2-2 | TRBV27 | CASRDSEHLNTGELFF
TRBJ1-4 | TRBV5-1 | CASSQTTGTGELFF
TRBJ2-2 | TRBV27 | CASSLRGIGTGELFF
TRBJ1-2 | TRBV10-3 | CAISATVNYGYTF
TRBJ1-1 | TRBV20-1 | CSASPMTEAFF
TRBJ2-7 | TRBV28 | CASSSRRTGGSMYEQYF
TRBJ2-1 | TRBV18 | CASSQLDGAYNEQFF
TRBJ1-5 | TRBV28 | CASSLSGGPGSQPQHF
TRBJ2-7 | TRBV28 | CASSVGQGYEQYF
TRBJ2-7 | TRBV18 | CASSLTQGNNYEQYF
TRBJ2-3 | TRBV5-1 | CASSPSGSTDTQYF
TRBJ2-5 | TRBV27 | CASSSGQFQETQYF